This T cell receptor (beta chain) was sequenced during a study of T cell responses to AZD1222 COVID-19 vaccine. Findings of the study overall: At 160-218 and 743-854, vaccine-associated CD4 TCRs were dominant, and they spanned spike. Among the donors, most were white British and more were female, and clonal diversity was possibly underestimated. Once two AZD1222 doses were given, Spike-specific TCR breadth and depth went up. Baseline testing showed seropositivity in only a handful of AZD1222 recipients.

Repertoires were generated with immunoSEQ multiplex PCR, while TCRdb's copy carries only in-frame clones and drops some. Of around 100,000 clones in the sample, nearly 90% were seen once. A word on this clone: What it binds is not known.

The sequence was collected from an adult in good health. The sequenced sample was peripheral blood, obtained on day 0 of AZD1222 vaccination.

The CDR3 region has the DNA TGTGCCAGCAGTTACTCGGAGGCAAACTACGAGCAGTACTTC. Translated: CASSYSEANYEQYF. The chain has TRBV6-5 and TRBJ2-7; D possibly corresponds to TRBD2 (5 bases). Per the germline V gene, CDR1 is MNHEY and CDR2 is SVGAGI. The germline V and J ends were trimmed by 0 bases and 3 bases, with 9 bases remaining between them. The CDR3 spans 14 residues.